The 22 T cell receptor beta chains below come from one sample, sequenced in a study of blood T cell repertoires in COVID-19. Some clones are missing from TCRdb's copy, which holds only in-frame ones; the method was immunoSEQ multiplex PCR. The sample has 150,000 to 200,000 clones; roughly 94% are singletons. Specimen: peripheral blood. The receptor source for this set is a young man with COVID-19, enrolled during active disease.

The V call is TRBV5-1, the J call TRBJ1-6; D possibly corresponds to TRBD1 (6 bases). Germline assignment: CDR1 SGHRS and CDR2 YFSETQ. Trimming stripped 5 bases from V and 7 bases from J, with 16 bases between. The length of the CDR3 is 15 residues. CDR3 region: CASRTNRVGNSPLHF. The DNA for the CDR3 is TGCGCCAGCAGAACTAACAGGGTTGGGAATTCACCCCTCCACTTT. Complete variable domain (other parts from reference TRBV5-1 and TRBJ1-6): KAGVTQTPRYLIKTRGQQVTLSCSPISGHRSVSWYQQTPGQGLQFLFEYFSETQRNKGNFPGRFSGRQFSNSRSEMNVSTLELGDSALYLCASRTNRVGNSPLHFGNGTRLTVT.

The chain uses TRBV6-5 and TRBJ1-2, with a weak D call TRBD1 (6 bases). Trimming took off 0 bases at V and 3 bases at J, with 8 bases between the two ends. The CDR3 is 14 amino acids. The germline V gene encodes CDR1 MNHEY and CDR2 SVGAGI. The CDR3 bases are TGTGCCAGCAGTTACTCATCAGGGGACTATGGCTACACCTTC. Encoded protein: CASSYSSGDYGYTF.

This clone was seen only a few times. CDR3 sequence: CASSLWGGGRDHGYTF. CDR3 DNA: TGTGCCAGCAGTTTATGGGGCGGGGGCAGGGACCATGGCTACACCTTC. V usage is TRBV28 and J usage is TRBJ1-2; the D gene is possibly TRBD1 (6 bases). Looked up from germline, CDR1 is MDHEN and CDR2 is SYDVKM. Between the trimmed V and J ends, which lost 0 bases and 6 bases, there was a span of 17 bases. The CDR3 sequence is 16 residues long.

The rearrangement joins TRBV2 to TRBJ2-2, with TRBD2 matching over 10 bases. There are 16 residues in the CDR3. V trimming: 5 bases; J trimming: 7 bases; junction bases outside the gene matches: 10. Germline V lookup: CDR1 SNHLY, CDR2 FYNNEI. In nucleotides, the CDR3 is TGTGCCAGCAGTTACTATAGCGGGGGGTATGGCGGGGAGCTGTTTTTT. This sequence encodes CASSYYSGGYGGELFF.

The chain recombines TRBV5-4 with TRBJ2-7; 7 nucleotides match TRBD2. CDR1 and CDR2 from the germline V gene are SGHNT and YYREEE (reference sequence). This CDR3 has 14 residues. V shed 0 bases and J 0 bases; nucleotides not matched to a gene: 0. CDR3 protein: CASSLGGSSYEQYF. CDR3 DNA sequence: TGTGCCAGCAGCTTGGGCGGGAGCTCCTACGAGCAGTACTTC. The full variable domain, completed using reference TRBV5-4 and TRBJ2-7, is ETGVTQSPTHLIKTRGQQVTLRCSSQSGHNTVSWYQQALGQGPQFIFQYYREEENGRGNFPPRFSGLQFPNYSSELNVNALELDDSALYLCASSLGGSSYEQYFGPGTRLTVT.

This clone has just a few counts. The chain is built from TRBV6-5 and TRBJ1-2; no clear D gene. V lost 6 bases and J 4 bases, leaving 15 bases between the germline ends. From germline, CDR1 is MNHEY and CDR2 SVGAGI. This CDR3 region has 14 residues. DNA of the CDR3: TGTGCCAGCAGCCCAACCGGACTATCCTATGGCTACACCTTC. The encoded protein is CASSPTGLSYGYTF.

The genes are TRBV29-1 and TRBJ1-3; D unclear. V was shortened by 1 base and J by 0 bases, with 7 bases between the two germline ends. Per the germline V gene, CDR1 is SQVTM and CDR2 is ANQGSEA. CDR3 length: 14 residues. The CDR3 loop reads CSVEGRSSGNTIYF. As DNA, the CDR3 is TGCAGCGTTGAAGGCAGAAGCTCTGGAAACACCATATATTTT.

V usage is TRBV11-2 and J usage is TRBJ2-1, with 10 bases matching TRBD1. Unmatched junction bases numbered 6, after V lost 4 bases and J lost 6 bases. The CDR3 totals 15 residues. Per germline, CDR1 SGHAT and CDR2 FQNNGV. The CDR3 region has the DNA TGTGCCAGCAGCTGGGGGACAGGGGAAAGCAATGAGCAGTTCTTC. Residues: CASSWGTGESNEQFF.

The V gene is TRBV28, the J gene TRBJ1-2; TRBD1 aligns across 8 bases. The J segment lost 4 bases and the V segment lost 6 bases, leaving 7 bases of the junction unmatched. The CDR3 is made up of 14 amino acids. From germline, CDR1 is MDHEN and CDR2 SYDVKM. The CDR3 is CASSLRQGTYGYTF. In nucleotides, the CDR3 is TGTGCCAGCAGCCTCCGACAGGGGACCTATGGCTACACCTTC.

V is TRBV6-1 and J is TRBJ1-4; D unclear. The CDR3 is 15 amino acids. Trimming left V 3 bases short and J 0 bases short, with 8 bases between. CDR1 and CDR2 from the germline V gene are MNHNS and SASEGT. The CDR3 reads CASSDDITTNEKLFF. In nucleotides, the CDR3 is TGTGCCAGCAGTGATGACATCACAACTAATGAAAAACTGTTTTTT.

V usage is TRBV9 and J usage is TRBJ2-7, with 10 nucleotides matching TRBD2. Germline V gene data show CDR1 as SGDLS and CDR2 as YYNGEE. The length of the CDR3 is 15 residues. Losses at the gene ends were 4 bases for V and 1 base for J; bases not matched to a gene: 5. Here the CDR3 DNA reads TGTGCCAGCAGCCCCAGGACTAGCGGATCCTACGAGCAGTACTTC. It translates to CASSPRTSGSYEQYF.

A single count supports this clone. This sequence joins TRBV7-9 and TRBJ2-2; possible D gene TRBD2, 5 bases. Germline CDR1 SEHNR, CDR2 FQNEAQ (reference sequence). There are 17 residues in the CDR3. Trimming cost V 6 bases and J 1 base, with 18 bases left between them. The CDR3 DNA reads as TGTGCCAGCAGGTTCCGGCCGGGAAAGGAGAACACCGGGGAGCTGTTTTTT. As protein: CASRFRPGKENTGELFF.

The CDR3 region is CASSPTGGHGYTF. The CDR3, as DNA: TGTGCCAGTAGTCCGACAGGGGGCCATGGCTACACCTTC. This rearrangement joins TRBV19 to TRBJ1-2, with 10 bases matching TRBD1. CDR1 and CDR2 from the germline V gene are LNHDA and SQIVND (reference sequence). This CDR3 region has 13 residues. V gave up 5 bases and J gave up 6 bases; unmatched junction bases: 3.

This chain links TRBV11-2 with TRBJ1-2, with D perhaps matching TRBD1 (6 bases). This CDR3 contains 17 residues. V shed 1 base and J shed 4 bases, with 19 bases lying between them. Germline V gene sequence: CDR1 SGHAT, CDR2 FQNNGV. This CDR3 reads CASSLGGRRGLSYGYTF. The CDR3 nucleotides are TGTGCCAGCAGCTTAGGGGGCCGCAGGGGTTTAAGCTATGGCTACACCTTC.

V and J are TRBV28 and TRBJ2-5; tentatively, D is TRBD2 (6 bases). This CDR3 is 14 amino acids long. Germline V CDR1 and CDR2: MDHEN, SYDVKM. V was shortened by 3 bases and J by 5 bases, with 13 bases between the two germline ends. The CDR3 DNA reads as TGTGCCAGCAGTTTGGTCGGGGGTGAGGAGACCCAGTACTTC. It codes for CASSLVGGEETQYF.

The genes are TRBV6-5 and TRBJ1-1; no clear D. In germline, CDR1 is MNHEY, CDR2 SVGAGI. Trimming cost V 7 bases and J 1 base, with 10 bases left between them. The CDR3 totals 13 residues. The CDR3 DNA reads TGTGCCAGCAAAACAGACCCGAACACTGAAGCTTTCTTT. Translated, it gives CASKTDPNTEAFF.

The chain couples TRBV7-9 to TRBJ2-7; the D gene is possibly TRBD2 (6 bases). Per germline, CDR1 SEHNR and CDR2 FQNEAQ (reference sequence). The CDR3 is made up of 18 amino acids. The V gene lost 1 base and the J gene lost 0 bases, with 19 bases spanning the gap. The CDR3 sequence is CASSLVRIAAESSYEQYF. In DNA form, the CDR3 reads TGTGCCAGCAGCTTAGTCAGGATAGCGGCAGAGAGCTCCTACGAGCAGTACTTC.

The V gene is TRBV5-1, the J gene TRBJ1-2, with 9 bases lining up with TRBD1. The CDR3 has 16 residues. After removal of 2 bases from V and 4 bases from J, the junction contained 9 bases not matched to a gene. CDR1 is SGHRS, CDR2 YFSETQ, per germline. The CDR3 loop reads CASSLLSDRGIYGYTF. CDR3 DNA: TGCGCCAGCAGCTTATTATCGGACAGGGGTATCTATGGCTACACCTTC. The complete variable domain, with remaining parts taken from reference TRBV5-1 and TRBJ1-2, reads KAGVTQTPRYLIKTRGQQVTLSCSPISGHRSVSWYQQTPGQGLQFLFEYFSETQRNKGNFPGRFSGRQFSNSRSEMNVSTLELGDSALYLCASSLLSDRGIYGYTFGSGTRLTVV.

The chain recombines TRBV6-5 with TRBJ2-5; no firm D call. CDR1 and CDR2 (germline): MNHEY, SVGAGI. This CDR3 spans 13 amino acids. V was trimmed by 6 bases and J by 0 bases, leaving 8 bases between them. The CDR3 region is CASRETYQETQYF. In DNA form, the CDR3 reads TGTGCCAGCAGGGAGACGTACCAAGAGACCCAGTACTTC.

The CDR3 is CASSSGEADTQYF. In DNA, the CDR3 is TGTGCCAGCAGCTCGGGGGAGGCAGATACGCAGTATTTT. The V gene is TRBV12-3 or TRBV12-4, the J gene TRBJ2-3, with D maybe TRBD2 (6 bases). V lost 6 bases and J 4 bases, leaving 11 bases between the germline ends. There are 13 residues in the CDR3.

CDR3 sequence (DNA): TGTGCCAGCAGCCCTTTGAGGGCGGCGGAGAATGGCTACACCTTC. It encodes CASSPLRAAENGYTF. This chain uses TRBV3-1 (or the pseudogene TRBV3-2) with TRBJ1-2, with D hard to call. CDR1 and CDR2 from the germline V gene are LGHDT and YNNKEL (reference sequence). V was shortened by 4 bases and J by 6 bases, with 18 bases between the two germline ends. CDR3 length: 15 residues.

The chain joins TRBV4-1 to TRBJ1-4; 7 nucleotides align to TRBD1. Germline CDR1 MGHRA, CDR2 YSYEKL. The CDR3 contains 16 residues. V lost 4 bases, J lost 0 bases, and 5 bases stayed unmatched. The CDR3 spells CASSRGDSPTNEKLFF. CDR3 nucleotides: TGCGCCAGCAGCCGGGGGGACAGCCCAACTAATGAAAAACTGTTTTTT.